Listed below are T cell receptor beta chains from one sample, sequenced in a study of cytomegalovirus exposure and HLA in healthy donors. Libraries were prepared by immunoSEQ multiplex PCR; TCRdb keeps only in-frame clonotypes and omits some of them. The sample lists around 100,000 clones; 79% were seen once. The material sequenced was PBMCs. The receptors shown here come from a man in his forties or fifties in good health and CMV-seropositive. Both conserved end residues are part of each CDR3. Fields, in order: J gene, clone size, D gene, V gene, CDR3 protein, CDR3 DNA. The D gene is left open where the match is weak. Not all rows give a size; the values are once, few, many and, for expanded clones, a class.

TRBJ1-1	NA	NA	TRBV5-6	CASLSRLVFSEAFF	TGTGCCAGCCTATCCCGACTGGTATTCTCTGAAGCTTTCTTT
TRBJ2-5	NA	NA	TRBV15	CATSPPRRGETQYF	TGTGCCACCAGCCCTCCTCGGCGAGGCGAGACCCAGTACTTC
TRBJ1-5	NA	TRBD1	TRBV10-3	CAISEYGTAINQPQHF	TGTGCCATCAGTGAGTATGGGACAGCCATTAATCAGCCCCAGCATTTT
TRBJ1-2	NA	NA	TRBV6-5	CASSYSPGNYGYTF	TGTGCCAGCAGTTACTCCCCCGGGAACTATGGCTACACCTTC
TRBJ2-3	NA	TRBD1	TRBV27	CASSPYRGADTQYF	TGTGCCAGCAGTCCATACAGGGGGGCAGATACGCAGTATTTT
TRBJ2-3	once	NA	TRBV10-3	CAISRREGAGEDTQYF	TGTGCCATCAGTCGCCGGGAGGGGGCGGGGGAAGATACGCAGTATTTT
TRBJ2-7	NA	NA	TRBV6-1	CAIQNPGAYEQYF	TGTGCCATCCAAAACCCAGGGGCCTACGAGCAGTACTTC
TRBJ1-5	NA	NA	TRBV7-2	CASSLVQESNQPQHF	TGTGCCAGCAGCTTAGTCCAGGAAAGCAATCAGCCCCAGCATTTT
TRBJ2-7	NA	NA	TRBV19	CASSRQASLGEQYF	TGTGCCAGTAGTAGACAGGCGTCTTTAGGCGAGCAGTACTTC
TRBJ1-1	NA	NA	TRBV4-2	CASSVSGERNTEAFF	TGTGCCAGCAGCGTATCCGGGGAAAGGAACACTGAAGCTTTCTTT
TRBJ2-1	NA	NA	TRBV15	CATSRQVSSYNEQFF	TGTGCCACCAGCAGGCAGGTGAGCTCCTACAATGAGCAGTTCTTC
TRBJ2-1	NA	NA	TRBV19	CASNDRWEDEQFF	TGTGCCAGTAACGATAGGTGGGAGGATGAGCAGTTCTTC
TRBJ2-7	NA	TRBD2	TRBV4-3	CASSDRTSGSYEQYF	TGCGCCAGCAGCGACCGGACTAGCGGGAGCTACGAGCAGTACTTC
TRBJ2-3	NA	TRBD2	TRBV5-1	CASSFMGLETDTQYF	TGCGCCAGCAGCTTCATGGGACTAGAGACAGATACGCAGTATTTT
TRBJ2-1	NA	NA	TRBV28	CASSLFGRTLYNEQFF	TGTGCCAGCAGTTTATTCGGGAGAACACTCTACAATGAGCAGTTCTTC
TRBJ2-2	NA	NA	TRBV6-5	CASRQLVGTGELFF	TGTGCCAGCAGACAACTAGTCGGCACCGGGGAGCTGTTTTTT
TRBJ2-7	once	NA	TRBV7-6	CASSLIVGGKAPEQYF	TGTGCCAGCAGCTTAATAGTAGGCGGGAAGGCGCCGGAGCAGTACTTC
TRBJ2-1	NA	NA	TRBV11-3	CASSLDFCGNNEQFF	TGTGCCAGCAGCTTAGATTTTTGCGGGAACAATGAGCAGTTCTTC
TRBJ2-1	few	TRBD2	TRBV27	CASSFFWLAGGPNEQFF	TGTGCCAGCAGTTTCTTTTGGTTAGCGGGAGGGCCTAATGAGCAGTTCTTC
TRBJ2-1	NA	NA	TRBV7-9	CSSSRPQGGDEQFF	TGTTCCAGCAGCAGGCCTCAGGGCGGAGATGAGCAGTTCTTC
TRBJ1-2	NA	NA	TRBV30	CAWTFGQEGGYTF	TGTGCCTGGACCTTCGGCCAAGAGGGCGGCTACACCTTC
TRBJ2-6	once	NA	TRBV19	CASNRGQGHPSGANVLTF	TGTGCCAGTAATAGAGGTCAGGGCCACCCCTCTGGGGCCAACGTCCTGACTTTC
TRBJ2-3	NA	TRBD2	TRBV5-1	CASSPGLAGGLSDTQYF	TGCGCCAGCAGCCCCGGACTAGCGGGAGGGTTATCAGATACGCAGTATTTT
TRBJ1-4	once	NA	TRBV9	CASSVGGGVNGKEKLFF	TGTGCCAGCAGCGTAGGAGGTGGGGTAAACGGGAAGGAAAAACTGTTTTTT
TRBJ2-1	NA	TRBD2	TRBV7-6	CASSLAGTSGIYNEQFF	TGTGCCAGCAGCTTAGCGGGGACTAGCGGGATCTACAATGAGCAGTTCTTC
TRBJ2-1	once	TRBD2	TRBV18	CASSPVIGTSGSNEQFF	TGTGCCAGCTCACCTGTCATTGGGACTAGCGGGAGTAATGAGCAGTTCTTC
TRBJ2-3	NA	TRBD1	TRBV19	CASSSGTGYTDTQYF	TGTGCCAGTAGTAGCGGGACAGGGTACACAGATACGCAGTATTTT
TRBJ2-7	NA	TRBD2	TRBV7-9	CASSVGTRREQYF	TGTGCCAGCAGCGTCGGGACTAGGAGGGAGCAGTACTTC
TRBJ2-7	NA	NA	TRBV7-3	CASSLIARGSYEQYF	TGTGCCAGCAGCTTAATTGCTCGGGGCTCCTACGAGCAGTACTTC
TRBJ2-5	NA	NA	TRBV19	CASSIVYPETQYF	TGTGCCAGTAGTATTGTATATCCAGAGACCCAGTACTTC
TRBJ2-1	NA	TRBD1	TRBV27	CASSSGGSYNEQFF	TGTGCCAGCAGTTCAGGGGGCTCCTACAATGAGCAGTTCTTC
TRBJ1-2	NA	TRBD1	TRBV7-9	CSSSLPTGQSGINYGYTF	TGTTCCAGCAGCTTACCGACAGGGCAAAGTGGGATTAACTATGGCTACACCTTC
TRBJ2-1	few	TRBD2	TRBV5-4	CASSLLGTSGSHEQFF	TGTGCCAGCAGCTTATTGGGGACTAGCGGGAGTCATGAGCAGTTCTTC
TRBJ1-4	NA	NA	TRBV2	CASSEVSGGGYEKLFF	TGTGCCAGCAGTGAAGTTTCCGGAGGAGGGTACGAAAAACTGTTTTTT
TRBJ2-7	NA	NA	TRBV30	CAWGRGRSYEQYF	TGTGCCTGGGGCAGGGGGAGGTCCTACGAGCAGTACTTC
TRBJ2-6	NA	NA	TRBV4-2	CASSQVRGQHSGANVLTF	TGTGCCAGCAGCCAAGTGCGGGGACAGCACTCTGGGGCCAACGTCCTGACTTTC
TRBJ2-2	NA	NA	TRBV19	CASSSAGVTGELFF	TGTGCCAGTAGCTCCGCAGGGGTGACCGGGGAGCTGTTTTTT
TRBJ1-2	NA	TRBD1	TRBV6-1	CASISGTGDGYTF	TGTGCCAGCATATCCGGAACAGGGGATGGCTACACCTTC
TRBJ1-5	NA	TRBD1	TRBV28	CASSQTGVSWYF	TGTGCCAGCAGTCAGACAGGGGTTTCTTGGTATTTT
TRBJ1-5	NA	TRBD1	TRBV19	CASSTEPGQGVTDQPQHF	TGTGCCAGTAGTACCGAACCGGGACAGGGAGTCACCGATCAGCCCCAGCATTTT